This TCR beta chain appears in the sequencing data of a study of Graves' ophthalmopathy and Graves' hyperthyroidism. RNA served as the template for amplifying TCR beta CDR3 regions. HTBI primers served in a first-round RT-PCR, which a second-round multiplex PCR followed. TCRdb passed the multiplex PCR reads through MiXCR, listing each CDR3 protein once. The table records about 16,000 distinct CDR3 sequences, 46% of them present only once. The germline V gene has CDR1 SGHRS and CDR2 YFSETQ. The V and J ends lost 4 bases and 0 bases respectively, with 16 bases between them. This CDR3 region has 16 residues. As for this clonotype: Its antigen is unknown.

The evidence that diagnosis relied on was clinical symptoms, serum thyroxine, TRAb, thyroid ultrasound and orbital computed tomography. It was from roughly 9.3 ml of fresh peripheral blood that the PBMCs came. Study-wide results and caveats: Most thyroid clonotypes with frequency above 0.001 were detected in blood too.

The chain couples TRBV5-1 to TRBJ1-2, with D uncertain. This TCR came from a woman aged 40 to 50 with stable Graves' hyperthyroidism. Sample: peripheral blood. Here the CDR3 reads CASSLGGQFANYGYTF. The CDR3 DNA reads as TGCGCCAGCAGCCTCGGAGGCCAATTTGCTAACTATGGCTACACCTTC.